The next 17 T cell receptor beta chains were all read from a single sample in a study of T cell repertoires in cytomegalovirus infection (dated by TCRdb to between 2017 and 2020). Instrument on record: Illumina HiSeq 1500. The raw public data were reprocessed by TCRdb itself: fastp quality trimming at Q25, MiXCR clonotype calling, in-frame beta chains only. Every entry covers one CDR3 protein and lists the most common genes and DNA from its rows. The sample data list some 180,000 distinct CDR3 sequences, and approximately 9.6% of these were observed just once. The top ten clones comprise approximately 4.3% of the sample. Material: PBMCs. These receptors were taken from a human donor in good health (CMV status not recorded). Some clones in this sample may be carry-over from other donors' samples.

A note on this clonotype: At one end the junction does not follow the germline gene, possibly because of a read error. The CDR3 bases are TGTGCCAGCAGCCAAGAACTGGGGCGGAACACTGAAGCTTCCTTT. This codes for CASSQELGRNTEASF. The chain recombines TRBV4-2 with TRBJ1-1; D is possibly TRBD1 (5 bases). Germline-derived CDR1 and CDR2 are LGHNA and YNFKEQ. CDR3 size: 15 residues.

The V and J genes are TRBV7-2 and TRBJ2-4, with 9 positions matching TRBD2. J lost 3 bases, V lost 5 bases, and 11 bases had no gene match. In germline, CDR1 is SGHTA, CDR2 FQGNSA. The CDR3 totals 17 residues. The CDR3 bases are TGTGCCAGCAGCCCGGGACTAGCTCAACTTGGCAAAAACATTCAGTACTTC. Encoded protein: CASSPGLAQLGKNIQYF.

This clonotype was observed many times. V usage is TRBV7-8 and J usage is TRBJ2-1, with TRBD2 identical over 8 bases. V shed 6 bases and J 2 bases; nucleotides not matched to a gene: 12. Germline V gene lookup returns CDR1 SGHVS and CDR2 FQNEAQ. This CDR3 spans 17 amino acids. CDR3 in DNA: TGTGCCAGCAGTTATACGGCCGGGCGGGAGGCCTACAATGAGCAGTTCTTC. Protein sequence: CASSYTAGREAYNEQFF.

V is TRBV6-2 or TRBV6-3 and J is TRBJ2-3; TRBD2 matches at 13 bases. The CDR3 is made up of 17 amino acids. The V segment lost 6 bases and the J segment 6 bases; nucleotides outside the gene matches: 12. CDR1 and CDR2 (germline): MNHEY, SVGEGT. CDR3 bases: TGTGCCAGCAGAACAACCGGGACTAGCGGGATTAGGGATACGCAGTATTTT. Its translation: CASRTTGTSGIRDTQYF.

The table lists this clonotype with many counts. The CDR3 DNA reads as TGTGCCAGCAGCGACAGTCCGGTGAGTCAGCCCCAGCATTTT. This sequence encodes CASSDSPVSQPQHF. The rearrangement uses TRBV7-2 and TRBJ1-5; D is possibly TRBD1 (5 bases). The V gene's germline CDR1 is SGHTA and CDR2 FQGNSA. Trimming cost V 5 bases and J 6 bases, with 14 bases left between them. This CDR3 region has 14 residues.

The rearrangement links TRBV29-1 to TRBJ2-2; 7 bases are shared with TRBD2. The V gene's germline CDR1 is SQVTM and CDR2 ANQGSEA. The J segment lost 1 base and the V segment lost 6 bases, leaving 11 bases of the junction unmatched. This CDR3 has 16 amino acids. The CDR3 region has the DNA TGCAGCGTCTCACATCCTAGCGGTGAGAACACCGGGGAGCTGTTTTTT. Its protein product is CSVSHPSGENTGELFF.

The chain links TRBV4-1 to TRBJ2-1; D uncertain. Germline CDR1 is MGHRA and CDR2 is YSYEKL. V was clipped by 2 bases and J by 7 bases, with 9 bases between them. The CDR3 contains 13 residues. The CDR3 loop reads CASSQYFGNEQFF. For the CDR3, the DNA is TGCGCCAGCAGCCAATACTTCGGGAATGAGCAGTTCTTC.

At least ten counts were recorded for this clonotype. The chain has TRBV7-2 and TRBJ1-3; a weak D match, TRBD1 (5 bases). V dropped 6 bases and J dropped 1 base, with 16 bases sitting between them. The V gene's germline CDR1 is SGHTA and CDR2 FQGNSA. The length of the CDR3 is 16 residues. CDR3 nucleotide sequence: TGTGCCAGCAGTTCAACCTCAGGGAGTTCTGGAAACACCATATATTTT. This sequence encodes CASSSTSGSSGNTIYF.

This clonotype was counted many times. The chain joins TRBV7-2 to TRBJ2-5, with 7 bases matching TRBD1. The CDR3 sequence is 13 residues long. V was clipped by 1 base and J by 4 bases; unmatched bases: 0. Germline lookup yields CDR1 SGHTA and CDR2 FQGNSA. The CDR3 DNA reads TGTGCCAGCAGCTTAGGACAGGGAGAGACCCAGTACTTC. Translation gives CASSLGQGETQYF.

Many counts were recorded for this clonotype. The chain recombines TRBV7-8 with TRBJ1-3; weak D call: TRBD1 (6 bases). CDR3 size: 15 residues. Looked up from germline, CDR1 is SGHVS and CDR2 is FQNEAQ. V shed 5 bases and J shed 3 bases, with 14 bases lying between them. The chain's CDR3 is CASSQIQGVGNTIYF. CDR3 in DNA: TGTGCCAGCAGCCAAATACAGGGAGTTGGAAACACCATATATTTT.

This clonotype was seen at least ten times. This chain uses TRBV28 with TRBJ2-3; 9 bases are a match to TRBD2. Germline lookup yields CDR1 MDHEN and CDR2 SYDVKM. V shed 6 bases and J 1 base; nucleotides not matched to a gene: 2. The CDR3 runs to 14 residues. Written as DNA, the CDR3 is TGTGCCAGCAGCTTAGCGGGGGGCACAGATACGCAGTATTTT. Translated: CASSLAGGTDTQYF. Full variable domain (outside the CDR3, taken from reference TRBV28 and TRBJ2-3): DVKVTQSSRYLVKRTGEKVFLECVQDMDHENMFWYRQDPGLGLRLIYFSYDVKMKEKGDIPEGYSVSREKKERFSLILESASTNQTSMYLCASSLAGGTDTQYFGPGTRLTVL.

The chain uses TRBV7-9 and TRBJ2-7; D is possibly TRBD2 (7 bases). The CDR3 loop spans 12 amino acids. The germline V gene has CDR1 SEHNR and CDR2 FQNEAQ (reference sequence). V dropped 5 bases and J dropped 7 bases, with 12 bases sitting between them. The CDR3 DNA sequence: TGTGCCAGCAGCCAGAGGGGGGGAGAGCAGTACTTC. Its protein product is CASSQRGGEQYF.

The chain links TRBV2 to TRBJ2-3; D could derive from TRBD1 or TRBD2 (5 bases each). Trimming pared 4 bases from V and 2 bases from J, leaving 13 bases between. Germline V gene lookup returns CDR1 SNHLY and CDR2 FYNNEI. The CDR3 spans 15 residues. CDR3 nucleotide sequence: TGTGCCAGCAGTGCCGGGACCTTTCCCACAGATACGCAGTATTTT. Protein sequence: CASSAGTFPTDTQYF.

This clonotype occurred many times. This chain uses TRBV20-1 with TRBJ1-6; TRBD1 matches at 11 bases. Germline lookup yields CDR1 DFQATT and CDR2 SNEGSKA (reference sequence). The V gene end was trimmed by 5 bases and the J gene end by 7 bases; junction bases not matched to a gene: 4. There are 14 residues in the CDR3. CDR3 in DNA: TGCAGTGCTCTCCGGGACAGGGGGAATTCACCCCTCCACTTT. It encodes CSALRDRGNSPLHF.

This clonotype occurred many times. CDR3 coding DNA: TGTGCCAGCAGTTTCAGAACAGGGAACTTGGTGACTGAAGCTTTCTTT. Translated, it gives CASSFRTGNLVTEAFF. The chain employs TRBV28 and TRBJ1-1; a possible D gene is TRBD1 (6 bases). CDR1 and CDR2 (germline): MDHEN, SYDVKM. The CDR3 runs to 16 residues. Trimming stripped 3 bases from V and 5 bases from J, with 19 bases between. The whole variable domain, filled in from reference TRBV28 and TRBJ1-1, reads DVKVTQSSRYLVKRTGEKVFLECVQDMDHENMFWYRQDPGLGLRLIYFSYDVKMKEKGDIPEGYSVSREKKERFSLILESASTNQTSMYLCASSFRTGNLVTEAFFGQGTRLTVV.

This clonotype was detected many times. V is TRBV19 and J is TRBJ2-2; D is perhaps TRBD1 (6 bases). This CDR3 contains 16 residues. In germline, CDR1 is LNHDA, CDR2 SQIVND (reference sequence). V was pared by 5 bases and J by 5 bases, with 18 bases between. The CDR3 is CASSPHRVMGTGELFF. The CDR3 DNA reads TGTGCCAGTAGTCCCCACAGGGTAATGGGGACCGGGGAGCTGTTTTTT.

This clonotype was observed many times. The CDR3 loop is CASSSTAGTYYEQYF. CDR3 nucleotides: TGTGCCAGCAGCTCCACCGCCGGGACATATTACGAGCAGTACTTC. The chain uses TRBV7-2 and TRBJ2-7, with TRBD1 as a possible D gene (6 bases). This CDR3 spans 15 amino acids. Germline V gene data show CDR1 as SGHTA and CDR2 as FQGNSA. Trimming removed 4 bases at V and 4 bases at J, with 17 bases between.